This TCR beta chain was obtained from a study of blood T cells in healthy people across ages. Study in general: Template switching captured about one barcoded beta molecule per two T cells. General study points: Both naive CD4+ cell counts and diversity were greater in long-lived donors than in aged donors. Older individuals had lower TCR beta diversity per million T cells (the decline was roughly linear).

A J-beta primer mix and a sample-barcoded 5' primer were used in a second PCR of roughly 6 to 12 cycles. TCRdb reprocessed the 5' RACE reads via MiXCR and lists one record per CDR3 protein. The data contain about 970,000 distinct CDR3 sequences, approximately 50% of them singletons. The table lists this clonotype with a count of one. Its matching antigen is unknown. The sample consisted of blood. The sequence was collected from a woman in her fifties or sixties in good health.

CDR3 region: CASSYNGGLYYNEQFF. CDR3 coding DNA: TGTGCCAGCAGTTATAATGGCGGGCTATATTACAATGAGCAGTTCTTC. The chain joins TRBV6-6 to TRBJ2-1, with a weak D call TRBD2 (5 bases). The CDR3 sequence is 16 residues long. The V gene's germline CDR1 is MNHNY and CDR2 SVGAGI (reference sequence). V was trimmed by 3 bases and J by 4 bases, leaving 16 bases between them.